This T cell receptor beta chain emerged from a study of response to subunit inactivated influenza vaccine (dated by TCRdb to 2016 to 2019). Notes on the research overall: Deep quantitative T cell receptor repertoire profiling was used in the study to track responses to a trivalent subunit inactivated influenza vaccine. Broad study findings and their caveats: It was suggested by the authors that each seasonal influenza vaccination may recruit only a limited number of new T cells.

Relative to germline, V is missing 5 bases and J is missing 1 base, with 9 bases of the junction outside any gene match. Counted from cysteine to phenylalanine, this CDR3 has 16 amino acids. The sequence is cut down to CDR3 DNA, 48 bases in frame from base 1. With respect to this clonotype: Its cognate antigen has yet to be identified. Base qualities are not provided; no much larger clone lies one nucleotide away.

The library was built by means of RT-PCR. Sequencing was performed on an Illumina HiSeq 2500. TCRdb reran the public reads through fastp at Q25 and MiXCR, keeping productive beta chains. Identical CDR3 proteins give one entry, which carries the most common genes and DNA. Counted in this sample were a few hundred thousand distinct CDR3 sequences; approximately 7.3% of them appeared once. Roughly 14% of the sample lies in the top ten. This clonotype was sampled from a man between 50 and 69 years old who received an inactivated influenza vaccine. Donor details come from another sample of the same person, matched by shared clones. The sequence is built from TRBV12-3 or TRBV12-4 and TRBJ2-5; the junction holds 8 bases that match TRBD2. Sequencing was performed on PBMCs from blood, taken roughly 24 months after vaccination. The DNA sequence is as follows: TGTGCCAGCAGTGAAGAGCTAGCGGGTTCCCAAGAGACCCAGTACTTC. The encoded protein is CASSEELAGSQETQYF.